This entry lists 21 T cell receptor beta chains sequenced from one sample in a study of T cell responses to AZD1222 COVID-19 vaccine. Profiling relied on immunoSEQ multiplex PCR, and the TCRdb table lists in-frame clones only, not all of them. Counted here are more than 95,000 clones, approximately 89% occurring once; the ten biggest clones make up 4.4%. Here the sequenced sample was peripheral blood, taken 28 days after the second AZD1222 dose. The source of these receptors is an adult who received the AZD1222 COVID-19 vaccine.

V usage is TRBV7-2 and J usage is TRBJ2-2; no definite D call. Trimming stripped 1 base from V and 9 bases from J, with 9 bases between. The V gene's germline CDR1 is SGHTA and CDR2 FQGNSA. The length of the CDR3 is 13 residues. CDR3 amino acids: CASSLDPDRELFF. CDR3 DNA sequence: TGTGCCAGCAGCTTAGATCCAGACCGGGAGCTGTTTTTT.

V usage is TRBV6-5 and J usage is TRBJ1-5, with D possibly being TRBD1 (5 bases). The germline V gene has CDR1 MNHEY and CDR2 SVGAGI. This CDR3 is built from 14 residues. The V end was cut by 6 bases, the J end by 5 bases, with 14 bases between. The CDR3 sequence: CASRSLQDDQPQHF. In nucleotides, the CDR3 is TGTGCCAGCAGATCCTTACAGGACGATCAGCCCCAGCATTTT.

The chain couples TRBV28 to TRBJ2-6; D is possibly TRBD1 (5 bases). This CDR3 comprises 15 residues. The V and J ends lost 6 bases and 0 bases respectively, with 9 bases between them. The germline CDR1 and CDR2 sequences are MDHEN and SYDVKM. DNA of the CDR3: TGTGCCAGCAGCTCAACAGGCTCTGGGGCCAACGTCCTGACTTTC. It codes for CASSSTGSGANVLTF.

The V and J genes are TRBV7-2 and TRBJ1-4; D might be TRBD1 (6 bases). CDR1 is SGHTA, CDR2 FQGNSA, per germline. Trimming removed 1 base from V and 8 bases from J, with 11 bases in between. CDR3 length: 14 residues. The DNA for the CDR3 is TGTGCCAGCAGCTTAGAACAGGGAAAGGAAAAACTGTTTTTT. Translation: CASSLEQGKEKLFF.

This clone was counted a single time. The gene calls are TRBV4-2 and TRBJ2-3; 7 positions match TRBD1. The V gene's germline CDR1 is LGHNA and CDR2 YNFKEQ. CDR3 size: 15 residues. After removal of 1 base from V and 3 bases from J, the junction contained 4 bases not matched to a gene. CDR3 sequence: CASSQVGTATDTQYF. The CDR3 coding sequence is TGTGCCAGCAGCCAAGTAGGGACAGCTACAGATACGCAGTATTTT.

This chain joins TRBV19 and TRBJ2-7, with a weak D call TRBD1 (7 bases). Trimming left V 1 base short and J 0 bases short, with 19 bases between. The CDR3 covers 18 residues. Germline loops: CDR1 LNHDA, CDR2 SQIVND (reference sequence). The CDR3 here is CASSIGGDSSIFSYEQYF. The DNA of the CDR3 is TGTGCCAGTAGTATAGGGGGGGACAGTTCTATCTTCTCCTACGAGCAGTACTTC.

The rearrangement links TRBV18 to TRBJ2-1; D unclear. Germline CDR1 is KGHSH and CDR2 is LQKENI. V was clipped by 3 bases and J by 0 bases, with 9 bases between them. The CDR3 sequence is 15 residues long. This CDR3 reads CASSPLLGSYNEQFF. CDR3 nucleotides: TGTGCCAGCTCACCCCTCCTGGGCTCCTACAATGAGCAGTTCTTC.

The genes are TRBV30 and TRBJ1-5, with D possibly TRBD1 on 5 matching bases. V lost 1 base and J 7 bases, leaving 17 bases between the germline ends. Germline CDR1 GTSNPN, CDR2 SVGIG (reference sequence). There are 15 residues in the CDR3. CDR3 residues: CAWSAPGQLGQPQHF. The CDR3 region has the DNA TGTGCCTGGAGTGCTCCGGGGCAACTGGGGCAGCCCCAGCATTTT.

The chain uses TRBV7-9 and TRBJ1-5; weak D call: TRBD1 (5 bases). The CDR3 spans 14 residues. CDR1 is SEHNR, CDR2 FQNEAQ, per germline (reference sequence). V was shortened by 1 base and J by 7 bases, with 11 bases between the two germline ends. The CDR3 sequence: CASSLEGDRQPQHF. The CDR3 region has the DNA TGTGCCAGCAGCTTAGAAGGGGATCGGCAGCCCCAGCATTTT.

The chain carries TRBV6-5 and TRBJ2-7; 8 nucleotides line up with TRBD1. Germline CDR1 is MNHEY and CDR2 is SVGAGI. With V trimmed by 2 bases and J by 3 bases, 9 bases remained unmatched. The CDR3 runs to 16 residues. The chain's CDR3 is CASSYGPGTGDYEQYF. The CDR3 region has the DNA TGTGCCAGCAGTTACGGACCCGGGACAGGAGACTACGAGCAGTACTTC.

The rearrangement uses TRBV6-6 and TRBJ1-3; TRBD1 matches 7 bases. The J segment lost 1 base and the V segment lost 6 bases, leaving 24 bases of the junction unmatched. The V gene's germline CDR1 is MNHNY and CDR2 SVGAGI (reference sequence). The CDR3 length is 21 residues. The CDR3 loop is CASSKIGRGWFTGKSGNTIYF. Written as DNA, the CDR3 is TGTGCCAGCAGCAAAATCGGCAGGGGGTGGTTTACGGGAAAGTCTGGAAACACCATATATTTT.

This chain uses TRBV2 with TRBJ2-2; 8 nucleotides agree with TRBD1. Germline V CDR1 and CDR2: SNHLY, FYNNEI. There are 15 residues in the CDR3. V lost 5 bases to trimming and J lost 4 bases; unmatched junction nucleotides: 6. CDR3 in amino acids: CASSSTTGGTGELFF. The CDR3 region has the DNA TGTGCCAGCAGTTCAACTACAGGGGGCACCGGGGAGCTGTTTTTT.

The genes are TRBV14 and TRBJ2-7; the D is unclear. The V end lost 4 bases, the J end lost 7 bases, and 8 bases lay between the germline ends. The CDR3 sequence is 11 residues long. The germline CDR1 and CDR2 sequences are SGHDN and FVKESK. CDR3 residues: CASSPRREQYF. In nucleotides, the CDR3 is TGTGCCAGCAGCCCCAGAAGGGAGCAGTACTTC.

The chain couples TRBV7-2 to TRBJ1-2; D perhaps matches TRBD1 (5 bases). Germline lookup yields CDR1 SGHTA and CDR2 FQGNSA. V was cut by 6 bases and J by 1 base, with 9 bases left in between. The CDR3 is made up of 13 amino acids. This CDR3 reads CASRAQVNYGYTF. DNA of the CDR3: TGTGCCAGCAGGGCACAGGTTAACTATGGCTACACCTTC.

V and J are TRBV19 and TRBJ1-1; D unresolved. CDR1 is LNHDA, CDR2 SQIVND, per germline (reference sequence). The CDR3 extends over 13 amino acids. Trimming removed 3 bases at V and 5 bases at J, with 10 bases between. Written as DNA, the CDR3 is TGTGCCAGTAGTATTAGGGAAGTGACTGAAGCTTTCTTT. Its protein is CASSIREVTEAFF. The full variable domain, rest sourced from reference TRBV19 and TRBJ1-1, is DGGITQSPKYLFRKEGQNVTLSCEQNLNHDAMYWYRQDPGQGLRLIYYSQIVNDFQKGDIAEGYSVSREKKESFPLTVTSAQKNPTAFYLCASSIREVTEAFFGQGTRLTVV.

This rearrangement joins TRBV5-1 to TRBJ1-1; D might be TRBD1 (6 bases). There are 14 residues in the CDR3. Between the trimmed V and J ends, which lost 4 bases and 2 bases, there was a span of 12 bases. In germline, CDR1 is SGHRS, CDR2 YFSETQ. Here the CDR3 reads CASSPDRPNTEAFF. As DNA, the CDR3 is TGCGCCAGCAGCCCCGACAGGCCCAACACTGAAGCTTTCTTT.

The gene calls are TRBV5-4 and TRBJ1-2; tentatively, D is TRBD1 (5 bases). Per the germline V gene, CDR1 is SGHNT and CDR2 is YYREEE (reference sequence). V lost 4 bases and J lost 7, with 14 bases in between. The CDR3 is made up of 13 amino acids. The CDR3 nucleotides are TGTGCCAGCAGCGCCCCTCAGGGCGGTGGCTACACCTTC. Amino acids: CASSAPQGGGYTF.

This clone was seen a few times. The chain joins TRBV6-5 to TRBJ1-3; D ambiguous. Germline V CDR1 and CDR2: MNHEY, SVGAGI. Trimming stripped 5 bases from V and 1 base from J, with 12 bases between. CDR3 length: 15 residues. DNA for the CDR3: TGTGCCAGCAGTCTAGGCCACAGTTCTGGAAACACCATATATTTT. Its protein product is CASSLGHSSGNTIYF.

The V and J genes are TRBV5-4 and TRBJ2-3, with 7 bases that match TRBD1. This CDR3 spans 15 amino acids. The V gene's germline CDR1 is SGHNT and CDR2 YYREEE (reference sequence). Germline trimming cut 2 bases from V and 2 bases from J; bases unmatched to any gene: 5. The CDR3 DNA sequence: TGTGCCAGCAGCTTCACGGGACAGAACACAGATACGCAGTATTTT. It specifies CASSFTGQNTDTQYF.

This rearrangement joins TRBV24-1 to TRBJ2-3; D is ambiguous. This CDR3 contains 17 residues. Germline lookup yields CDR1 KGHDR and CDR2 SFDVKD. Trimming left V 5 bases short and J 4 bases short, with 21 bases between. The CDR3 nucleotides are TGTGCCACCAGTGGCCCCCGTCCGGGTGGGTCTCCAGATACGCAGTATTTT. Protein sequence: CATSGPRPGGSPDTQYF.

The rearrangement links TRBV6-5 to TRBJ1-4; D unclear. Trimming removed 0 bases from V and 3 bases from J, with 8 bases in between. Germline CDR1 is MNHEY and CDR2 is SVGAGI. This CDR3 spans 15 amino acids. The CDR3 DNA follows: TGTGCCAGCAGTTACTCGGGTATATCTAATGAAAAACTGTTTTTT. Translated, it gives CASSYSGISNEKLFF.